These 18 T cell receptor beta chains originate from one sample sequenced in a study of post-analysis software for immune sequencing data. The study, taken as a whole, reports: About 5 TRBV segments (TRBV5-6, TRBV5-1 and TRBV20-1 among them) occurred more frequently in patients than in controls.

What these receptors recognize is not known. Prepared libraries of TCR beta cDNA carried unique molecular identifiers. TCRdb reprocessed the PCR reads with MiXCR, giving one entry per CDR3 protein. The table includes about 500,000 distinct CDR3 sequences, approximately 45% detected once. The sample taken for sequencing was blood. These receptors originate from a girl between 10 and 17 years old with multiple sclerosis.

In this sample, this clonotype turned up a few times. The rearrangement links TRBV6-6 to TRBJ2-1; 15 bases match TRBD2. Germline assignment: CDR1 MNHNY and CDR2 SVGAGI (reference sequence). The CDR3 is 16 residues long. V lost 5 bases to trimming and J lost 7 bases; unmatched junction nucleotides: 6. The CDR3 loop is CASSQPGTSGRNEQFF. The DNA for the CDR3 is TGTGCCAGCAGTCAGCCCGGGACTAGCGGGAGGAATGAGCAGTTCTTC.

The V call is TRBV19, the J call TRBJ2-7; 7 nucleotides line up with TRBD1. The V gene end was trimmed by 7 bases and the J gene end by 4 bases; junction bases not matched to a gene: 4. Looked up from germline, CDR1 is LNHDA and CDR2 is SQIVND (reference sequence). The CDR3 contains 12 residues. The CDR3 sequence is CASKGTAYEQYF. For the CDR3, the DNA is TGTGCCAGTAAAGGGACAGCTTACGAGCAGTACTTC.

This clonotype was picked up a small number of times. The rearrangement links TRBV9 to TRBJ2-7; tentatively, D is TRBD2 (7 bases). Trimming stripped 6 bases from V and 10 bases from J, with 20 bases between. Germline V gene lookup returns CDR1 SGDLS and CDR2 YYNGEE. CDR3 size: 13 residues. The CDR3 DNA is TGTGCCAGCAACCTACAACAGGGAGGGGAACAGTACTTC. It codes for CASNLQQGGEQYF.

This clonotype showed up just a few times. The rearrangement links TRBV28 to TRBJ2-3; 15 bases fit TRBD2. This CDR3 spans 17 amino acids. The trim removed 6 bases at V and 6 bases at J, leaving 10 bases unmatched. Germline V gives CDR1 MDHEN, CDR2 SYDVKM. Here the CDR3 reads CASRPTGTSGRSDTQYF. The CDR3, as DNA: TGTGCCAGCAGGCCAACCGGGACTAGCGGGAGGAGCGATACGCAGTATTTT.

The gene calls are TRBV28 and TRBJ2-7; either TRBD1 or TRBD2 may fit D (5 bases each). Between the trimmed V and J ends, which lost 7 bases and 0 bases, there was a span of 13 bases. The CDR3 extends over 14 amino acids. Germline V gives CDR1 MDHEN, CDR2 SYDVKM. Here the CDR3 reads CASTRGSSSYEQYF. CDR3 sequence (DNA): TGTGCCAGCACCCGGGGCAGTAGCTCCTACGAGCAGTACTTC.

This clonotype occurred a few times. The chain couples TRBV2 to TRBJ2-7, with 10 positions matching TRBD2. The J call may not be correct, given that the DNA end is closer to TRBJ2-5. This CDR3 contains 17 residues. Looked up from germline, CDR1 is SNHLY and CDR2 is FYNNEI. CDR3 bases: TGTGCCAGCATGCGGCTAGCGGGGGCAGGAGGACAAGAGACCCAGTACTTC. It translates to CASMRLAGAGGQETQYF.

CDR3 residues: CASRNREVGVETQYF. DNA of the CDR3: TGTGCCAGCAGAAACAGGGAGGTGGGGGTAGAGACCCAGTACTTC. The chain combines TRBV6-6 with TRBJ2-5, with D possibly called TRBD1 or TRBD2 (6 bases each). There are 15 residues in the CDR3. V gave up 6 bases and J gave up 4 bases, with 18 bases separating them. Germline loops: CDR1 MNHNY, CDR2 SVGAGI (reference sequence).

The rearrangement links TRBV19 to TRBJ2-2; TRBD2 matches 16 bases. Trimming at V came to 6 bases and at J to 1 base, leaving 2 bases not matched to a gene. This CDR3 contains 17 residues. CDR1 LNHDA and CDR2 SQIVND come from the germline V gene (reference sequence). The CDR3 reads CASRGLAGGLNTGELFF. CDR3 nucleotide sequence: TGTGCCAGTAGGGGACTAGCGGGAGGGCTGAACACCGGGGAGCTGTTTTTT.

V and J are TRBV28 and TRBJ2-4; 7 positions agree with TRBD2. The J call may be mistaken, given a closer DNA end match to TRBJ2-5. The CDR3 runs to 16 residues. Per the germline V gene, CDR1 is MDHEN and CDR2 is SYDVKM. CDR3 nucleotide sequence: TGTGCCAGCAGTTTGTCCACTAGCGTAGATCAAGAGACCCAGTACTTC. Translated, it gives CASSLSTSVDQETQYF.

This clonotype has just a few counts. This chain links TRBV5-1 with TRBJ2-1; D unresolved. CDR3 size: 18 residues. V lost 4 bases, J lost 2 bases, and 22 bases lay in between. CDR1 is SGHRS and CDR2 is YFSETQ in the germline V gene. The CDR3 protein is CASSRSTIRRETYNEQFF. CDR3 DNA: TGCGCCAGCAGCCGGTCTACAATACGACGCGAAACCTACAATGAGCAGTTCTTC.

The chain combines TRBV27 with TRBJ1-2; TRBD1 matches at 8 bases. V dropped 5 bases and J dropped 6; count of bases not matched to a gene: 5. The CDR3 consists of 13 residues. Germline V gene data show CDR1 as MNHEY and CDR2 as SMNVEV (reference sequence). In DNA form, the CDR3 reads TGTGCCAGCAGTACGACAGGGGTACATGGCTACACCTTC. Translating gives CASSTTGVHGYTF.

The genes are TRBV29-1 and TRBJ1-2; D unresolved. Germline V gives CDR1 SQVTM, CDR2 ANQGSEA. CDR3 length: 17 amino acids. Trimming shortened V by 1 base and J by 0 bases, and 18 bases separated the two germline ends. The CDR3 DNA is TGCAGCGTTGAAGGAAGGTTGAGCCTGGATTCTAACTATGGCTACACCTTC. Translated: CSVEGRLSLDSNYGYTF.

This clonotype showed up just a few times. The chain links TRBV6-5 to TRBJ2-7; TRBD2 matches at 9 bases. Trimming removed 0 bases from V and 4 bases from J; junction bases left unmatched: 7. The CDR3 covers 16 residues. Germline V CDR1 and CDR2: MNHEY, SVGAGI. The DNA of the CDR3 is TGTGCCAGCAGTTACTCGATTTCTAGCGGGGCGTACGAGCAGTACTTC. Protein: CASSYSISSGAYEQYF.

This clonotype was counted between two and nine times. This chain's CDR3 is CSARMTSGSQGETQYF. CDR3 in DNA: TGCAGTGCTAGAATGACTAGCGGGAGCCAGGGGGAGACCCAGTACTTC. The chain combines TRBV20-1 with TRBJ2-5; TRBD2 matches at 12 bases. CDR3 length equals 16 residues. CDR1 is DFQATT, CDR2 SNEGSKA, per germline (reference sequence). The V and J ends lost 2 bases and 5 bases, in that order; junction bases with no gene match: 9.

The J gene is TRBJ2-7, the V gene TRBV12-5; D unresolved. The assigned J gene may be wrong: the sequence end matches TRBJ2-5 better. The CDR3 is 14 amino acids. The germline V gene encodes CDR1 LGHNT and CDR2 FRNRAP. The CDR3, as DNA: TGTGCTAGTGCCACTGGAGCGCTTGAAGAGACCCAGTACTTC. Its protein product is CASATGALEETQYF.

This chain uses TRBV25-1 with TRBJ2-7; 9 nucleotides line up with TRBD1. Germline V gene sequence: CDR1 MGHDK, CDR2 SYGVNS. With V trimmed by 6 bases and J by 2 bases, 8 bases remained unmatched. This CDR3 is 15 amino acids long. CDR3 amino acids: CASSPDRGFTYEQYF. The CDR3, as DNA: TGTGCCAGCAGCCCCGACAGGGGGTTTACCTACGAGCAGTACTTC.

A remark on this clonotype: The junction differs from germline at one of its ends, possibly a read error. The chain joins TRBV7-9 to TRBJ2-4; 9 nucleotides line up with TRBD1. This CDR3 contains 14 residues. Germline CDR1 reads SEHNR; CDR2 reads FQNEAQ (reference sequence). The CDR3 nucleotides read TGTACCAGCAGCTTGGGACAGGGCAGGAACATTCAGTACTTC. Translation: CTSSLGQGRNIQYF.

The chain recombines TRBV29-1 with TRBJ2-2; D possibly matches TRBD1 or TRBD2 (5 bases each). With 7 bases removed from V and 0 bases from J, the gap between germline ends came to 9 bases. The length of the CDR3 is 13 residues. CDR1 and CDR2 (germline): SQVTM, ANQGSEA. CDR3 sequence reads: CSGDVPNTGELFF. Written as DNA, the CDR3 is TGCAGCGGGGACGTTCCGAACACCGGGGAGCTGTTTTTT.